This TCR beta chain was observed in a study of Graves' ophthalmopathy and Graves' hyperthyroidism. Beta-chain TCR CDR3 regions were amplified from RNA transcripts. HTBI primers were used in a first-round RT-PCR, which preceded a second-round multiplex PCR. MiXCR, applied by TCRdb to the multiplex PCR reads, yields one record per CDR3 protein. The sample includes about 150,000 distinct CDR3 sequences, 37% of them seen just once. The CDR3 length is 13 residues. The trim removed 8 bases at V and 4 bases at J, leaving 5 bases unmatched. Germline V gene sequence: CDR1 MNHNS, CDR2 SASEGT. The sample consisted of peripheral blood. This sequence originates from a middle-aged woman with Graves' ophthalmopathy. The chain couples TRBV6-1 to TRBJ2-7, with 10 bases identical to TRBD1. Written as DNA, the CDR3 is TGTGCCAGCCTGTTGGGACAGGGGTACGAGCAGTACTTC. Its translation: CASLLGQGYEQYF.